The following is a T cell receptor beta chain sequence with its context. The antigen remains undetermined. The sample is drawn from a study of CD4 T cells in relation to SARS-CoV-2 and coronaviruses. In the study overall: ViraFEST: roughly ten-day antigen culture of PBMCs, then TCR beta CDR3 sequencing.

Before the COVID-19 pandemic, during about 2011-2019, CD4+ T cells were taken from unexposed donors. After approximately ten days of culture, CD4+ T cells were isolated. Cultures held under 2.5 million PBMCs per well with around 9.4 IU/ml IL-2. Trimming shortened V by 6 bases and J by 4 bases, and 7 bases separated the two germline ends. Germline V lookup: CDR1 MGHDK, CDR2 SYGVNS. The CDR3 is made up of 13 amino acids. The study, taken as a whole, reports: This crossreactivity analysis covered spike protein alone, no other viral proteins. Pre-pandemic and post-infection samples never came from the same donor.

TCRdb's table, derived via immunoSEQ multiplex PCR, lists solely in-frame clones and lacks some. The table shows tens of thousands of clones, with 73% occurring only once. The V and J genes are TRBV25-1 and TRBJ1-6; no clear D. This receptor was taken from a human donor in good health. The sample taken for sequencing was CD4+ T cells from PBMCs, cultured in vitro. CDR3 loop: CASRTEYNSPLHF. CDR3 DNA: TGTGCCAGCAGGACGGAGTATAATTCACCCCTCCACTTT.